The sequence of this TCR beta chain was determined in a study of T-cell reconstitution after alpha-beta-depleted transplantation in children. During its preparation, the TCRbeta library received unique molecular identifiers. TCRdb recomputed calls from the PCR reads with MiXCR, one row per CDR3 protein. The repertoire holds about 340,000 distinct CDR3 sequences, over 9% seen once, with more than 2% in the top ten. This clonotype was seen a handful of times. This TCR was recovered from a human donor who donated a stem cell graft to a child with acute lymphoblastic leukemia. The sample consisted of PBMCs from the stem cell graft donor, taken from the stem cell graft.

CDR3 bases: TGTGCCAGCAGCGCCTCCGGACAGGGCACAGATACGCAGTATTTT. Its translation: CASSASGQGTDTQYF. The chain recombines TRBV7-2 with TRBJ2-3, with TRBD1 matching 7 bases. The CDR3 consists of 15 residues. J gave up 1 base and V 5 bases, and 6 bases lay outside the gene matches. Germline V gene sequence: CDR1 SGHTA, CDR2 FQGNSA.